These 25 T cell receptor beta chains were sequenced from one sample in a study of shared T cell receptors in the human thymus. Produced via immunoSEQ multiplex PCR; TCRdb's table is partial and in-frame only. The sample contains some 720,000 clones, 85% to 90% of which appear only once. The sample was also reused in another study, on human thymus T cells.

The sequenced sample was thymocytes. Receptors were obtained from a boy in the first two years of life with a congenital heart defect.

The gene calls are TRBV29-1 and TRBJ2-7; 7 nucleotides match TRBD2. Germline V gives CDR1 SQVTM, CDR2 ANQGSEA. The CDR3 has 11 amino acids. The J segment lost 2 bases and the V segment lost 7 bases, leaving 2 bases of the junction unmatched. The CDR3 bases are TGCAGCGCAGGGAGGGCCTACGAGCAGTACTTC. As protein: CSAGRAYEQYF.

With respect to this clone: Other DNA sequences of this sample code for an identical CDR3. The V gene is TRBV30, the J gene TRBJ2-1, with D perhaps TRBD2 (5 bases). Germline assignment: CDR1 GTSNPN and CDR2 SVGIG (reference sequence). The CDR3 has 16 amino acids. Trimming pared 0 bases from V and 4 bases from J, leaving 16 bases between. CDR3 residues: CAWSVPSRREYNEQFF. The CDR3, as DNA: TGTGCCTGGAGTGTCCCTAGCAGAAGGGAATACAATGAGCAGTTCTTC.

This clone appeared a single time. The chain links TRBV14 to TRBJ2-6; 7 positions match TRBD1. With V trimmed by 0 bases and J by 2 bases, 4 bases remained unmatched. The germline CDR1 and CDR2 sequences are SGHDN and FVKESK. CDR3 length equals 17 residues. The CDR3 nucleotides read TGTGCCAGCAGCCAAGATCAACAGGGGCCTGGGGCCAACGTCCTGACTTTC. Protein product: CASSQDQQGPGANVLTF.

This chain joins TRBV27 and TRBJ2-2; tentative D call: TRBD1 (6 bases). Looked up from germline, CDR1 is MNHEY and CDR2 is SMNVEV (reference sequence). V was pared by 8 bases and J by 7 bases, with 17 bases between. CDR3 length: 14 residues. The CDR3 region is CASYLKQGIGELFF. Here the CDR3 DNA reads TGTGCCAGCTATCTGAAACAGGGTATCGGGGAGCTGTTTTTT.

The chain links TRBV7-9 to TRBJ2-7; a possible D gene is TRBD1 (7 bases). Germline-derived CDR1 and CDR2 are SEHNR and FQNEAQ (reference sequence). Trimming pared 5 bases from V and 5 bases from J, leaving 13 bases between. The CDR3 runs 13 residues. CDR3 amino acids: CASSPSDRDEQYF. The CDR3 nucleotides read TGTGCCAGCAGCCCTAGCGACAGGGACGAGCAGTACTTC.

This chain uses TRBV4-3 with TRBJ1-3; TRBD1 aligns across 7 bases. CDR1 is LGHNA, CDR2 YSLEER, per germline. The CDR3 is 15 residues long. V gave up 0 bases and J gave up 6 bases; unmatched junction bases: 5. CDR3 sequence: CASSQDQGGKNTIYF. DNA for the CDR3: TGCGCCAGCAGCCAAGATCAGGGGGGTAAAAACACCATATATTTT.

This clone was recorded only once. The rearrangement joins TRBV5-8 to TRBJ2-2; TRBD2 aligns across 8 bases. CDR1 is SGHTS and CDR2 is YDEGEE in the germline V gene. The CDR3 is 16 residues long. V dropped 0 bases and J dropped 5; count of bases not matched to a gene: 6. The CDR3 DNA is TGTGCCAGCAGCTTGGATTGGGCGGGAGGAACCGGGGAGCTGTTTTTT. It codes for CASSLDWAGGTGELFF.

The chain is built from TRBV5-3 and TRBJ1-3; 8 bases are shared with TRBD1. TRBV5-3 is an ORF for which the function is uncertain. This CDR3 region has 17 residues. After removal of 0 bases from V and 4 bases from J, the junction contained 9 bases not matched to a gene. This CDR3 is CARSLAVGRGLGNTIYF. The CDR3 DNA reads TGTGCCAGAAGCTTGGCCGTCGGCAGGGGGCTCGGAAACACCATATATTTT.

The rearrangement joins TRBV4-2 to TRBJ2-7; 10 nucleotides line up with TRBD2. The length of the CDR3 is 17 residues. The germline V gene encodes CDR1 LGHNA and CDR2 YNFKEQ. With 4 bases clipped from V and 0 bases from J, the junction kept 9 bases outside the gene matches. The CDR3 region has the DNA TGTGCCAGCAGCCGAGGACTAGCGGCTTCAAGCTCCTACGAGCAGTACTTC. It specifies CASSRGLAASSSYEQYF.

The V gene is TRBV7-9, the J gene TRBJ1-1; TRBD1 is a possible D gene (5 bases). The germline V and J ends were trimmed by 0 bases and 3 bases, with 14 bases remaining between them. The CDR3 runs 16 residues. Germline CDR1 and CDR2: SEHNR and FQNEAQ (reference sequence). The CDR3: CASSLARQGTDTEAFF. The CDR3 DNA reads TGTGCCAGCAGCTTAGCGAGGCAGGGTACTGACACTGAAGCTTTCTTT.

The rearrangement links TRBV30 to TRBJ2-5; 7 bases agree with TRBD2. Germline V gene lookup returns CDR1 GTSNPN and CDR2 SVGIG (reference sequence). The CDR3 is 16 amino acids. V lost 5 bases and J lost 5; bases outside the gene matches: 17. The CDR3 region has the DNA TGTGCCTGGTCACCCCAGGGTGGGAGGGCCGTGGAGACCCAGTACTTC. It specifies CAWSPQGGRAVETQYF.

The J gene is TRBJ1-2, the V gene TRBV19; TRBD1 matches 9 bases. This CDR3 comprises 16 residues. V lost 1 base, J lost 4 bases, and 7 bases stayed unmatched. Germline V gene sequence: CDR1 LNHDA, CDR2 SQIVND (reference sequence). The CDR3 sequence is CASSIVDRGFPYGYTF. The CDR3, as DNA: TGTGCCAGTAGTATAGTGGACAGGGGTTTCCCCTATGGCTACACCTTC.

The chain couples TRBV27 to TRBJ1-2; 7 positions match TRBD1. This CDR3 is built from 16 residues. From germline, CDR1 is MNHEY and CDR2 SMNVEV (reference sequence). V shed 6 bases, J shed 0 bases, and the junction held 10 bases outside the gene matches. The CDR3 DNA reads TGTGCCAGCAGGATGACAGGGCTCCGGGCTAACTATGGCTACACCTTC. This translates into CASRMTGLRANYGYTF.

The CDR3 sequence is CASSVDRTNEQYF. The DNA of the CDR3 is TGTGCCAGCAGTGTTGACAGGACGAACGAGCAGTACTTC. V and J are TRBV2 and TRBJ2-7; a weak D match, TRBD1 (6 bases). Trimming took off 4 bases at V and 5 bases at J, with 12 bases between the two ends. CDR3 length: 13 residues. Germline V gene lookup returns CDR1 SNHLY and CDR2 FYNNEI.

The chain couples TRBV5-5 to TRBJ2-7; D uncertain. The germline gives CDR1 SGHKS, CDR2 YYEKEE (reference sequence). This CDR3 region has 15 residues. Trimming left V 1 base short and J 4 bases short, with 15 bases between. The CDR3 nucleotides are TGTGCCAGCAGCTTGCCCCTAGTACCCTCTTACGAGCAGTACTTC. It yields the protein CASSLPLVPSYEQYF.

The J gene is TRBJ1-1, the V gene TRBV30; no clear D gene. Germline V gives CDR1 GTSNPN, CDR2 SVGIG (reference sequence). Trimming shortened V by 1 base and J by 10 bases, and 10 bases separated the two germline ends. There are 11 residues in the CDR3. The DNA of the CDR3 is TGTGCCTGGAGTGGGGCAGTACGAGCTTTCTTT. Translating gives CAWSGAVRAFF.

This chain joins TRBV4-1 and TRBJ2-5; TRBD1 might be the D (5 bases). Looked up from germline, CDR1 is MGHRA and CDR2 is YSYEKL. The CDR3 spans 16 residues. Trimming shortened V by 3 bases and J by 4 bases, and 18 bases separated the two germline ends. The CDR3 DNA sequence: TGCGCCAGCAGCCAGGATCTAGGGGTCCCCTTAGAGACCCAGTACTTC. Amino acids: CASSQDLGVPLETQYF.

Here the CDR3 DNA reads TGTGCCAGCAGCCGACAGGGGAACCACGAGCAGTACTTC. Translating gives CASSRQGNHEQYF. V usage is TRBV7-9 and J usage is TRBJ2-7; TRBD1 matches at 8 bases. Germline V gene lookup returns CDR1 SEHNR and CDR2 FQNEAQ (reference sequence). The CDR3 is made up of 13 amino acids. Losses at the gene ends were 5 bases for V and 5 bases for J; bases not matched to a gene: 5.

As concerns this clone: Other DNA variants within this sample encode the same CDR3. V and J are TRBV28 and TRBJ2-7; 7 bases line up with TRBD1. With 6 bases clipped from V and 4 bases from J, the junction kept 6 bases outside the gene matches. The CDR3 is 13 amino acids. Germline loops: CDR1 MDHEN, CDR2 SYDVKM. For the CDR3, the DNA is TGTGCCAGCAGCTTGAGGGACAGTTACGAGCAGTACTTC. Its protein product is CASSLRDSYEQYF.

This clone was picked up one time. The V and J genes are TRBV14 and TRBJ2-5; D call uncertain. CDR1 is SGHDN and CDR2 is FVKESK in the germline V gene. This CDR3 is built from 15 residues. Trimming pared 10 bases from V and 3 bases from J, leaving 21 bases between. CDR3 residues: CATLMAERQEETQYF. As DNA, the CDR3 is TGTGCCACCCTAATGGCGGAGCGTCAAGAAGAGACCCAGTACTTC.

V is TRBV14 and J is TRBJ2-1; 14 positions agree with TRBD2. V lost 5 bases to trimming and J lost 8 bases; unmatched junction nucleotides: 8. Looked up from germline, CDR1 is SGHDN and CDR2 is FVKESK. This CDR3 comprises 16 residues. The CDR3 bases are TGTGCCAGCAGCAACGGGACTAGCGGGAGTTGGGATGAGCAGTTCTTC. It codes for CASSNGTSGSWDEQFF.

The chain uses TRBV19 and TRBJ2-1; 9 bases map to TRBD2. The CDR3 consists of 14 residues. The ends lost 10 bases at V and 7 bases at J; junction bases unmatched: 11. Looked up from germline, CDR1 is LNHDA and CDR2 is SQIVND (reference sequence). For the CDR3, the DNA is TGTGCCACCAAGACACTTAGCGGGGGTAATGAGCAGTTCTTC. This sequence encodes CATKTLSGGNEQFF.

The chain links TRBV7-6 to TRBJ1-2; 10 nucleotides agree with TRBD1. The CDR3 covers 15 residues. Germline V CDR1 and CDR2: SGHVS, FNYEAQ. The junction had 10 bases not matched to a gene; V was cut back by 4 bases and J by 8 bases. The CDR3 bases are TGTGCCAGCAGCTCTCCGACAGGGGGCGGGGGAGGCTACACCTTC. Translated: CASSSPTGGGGGYTF.

This clone has just a few counts. V and J are TRBV6-6 and TRBJ1-5; D gene unclear. The germline V gene has CDR1 MNHNY and CDR2 SVGAGI (reference sequence). V shed 6 bases and J shed 9 bases, with 12 bases lying between them. The CDR3 is made up of 12 amino acids. The CDR3 loop is CASRISCGPQHF. The DNA of the CDR3 is TGTGCCAGCAGAATAAGCTGTGGGCCCCAGCATTTT.

This chain links TRBV30 with TRBJ2-7, with TRBD1 matching 11 bases. The V gene end was trimmed by 2 bases and the J gene end by 3 bases; junction bases not matched to a gene: 12. Per germline, CDR1 GTSNPN and CDR2 SVGIG (reference sequence). The CDR3 contains 17 residues. Here the CDR3 reads CAWSPPPGQGVSYEQYF. DNA for the CDR3: TGTGCCTGGAGTCCCCCTCCGGGACAGGGGGTAAGCTACGAGCAGTACTTC. Full variable domain (missing parts from reference TRBV30 and TRBJ2-7): SQTIHQWPATLVQPVGSPLSLECTVEGTSNPNLYWYRQAAGRGLQLLFYSVGIGQISSEVPQNLSASRPQDRQFILSSKKLLLSDSGFYLCAWSPPPGQGVSYEQYFGPGTRLTVT.